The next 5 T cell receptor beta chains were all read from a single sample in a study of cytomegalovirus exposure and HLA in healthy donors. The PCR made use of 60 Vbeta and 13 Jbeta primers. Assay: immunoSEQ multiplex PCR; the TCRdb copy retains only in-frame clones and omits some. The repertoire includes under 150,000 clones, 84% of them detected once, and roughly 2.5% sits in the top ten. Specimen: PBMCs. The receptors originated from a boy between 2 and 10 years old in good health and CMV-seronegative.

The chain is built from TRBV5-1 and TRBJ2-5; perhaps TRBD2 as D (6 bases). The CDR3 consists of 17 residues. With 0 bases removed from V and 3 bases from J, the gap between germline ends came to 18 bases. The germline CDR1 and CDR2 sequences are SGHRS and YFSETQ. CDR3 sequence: CASSLGGGPPGEETQYF. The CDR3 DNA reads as TGCGCCAGCAGCTTGGGAGGTGGGCCCCCGGGGGAAGAGACCCAGTACTTC.

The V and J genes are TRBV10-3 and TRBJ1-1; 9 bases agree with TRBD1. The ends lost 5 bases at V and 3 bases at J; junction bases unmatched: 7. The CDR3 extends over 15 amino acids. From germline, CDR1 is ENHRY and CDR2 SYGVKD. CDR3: CAISTGGARDTEAFF. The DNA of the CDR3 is TGTGCCATCAGTACAGGGGGCGCGAGGGACACTGAAGCTTTCTTT.

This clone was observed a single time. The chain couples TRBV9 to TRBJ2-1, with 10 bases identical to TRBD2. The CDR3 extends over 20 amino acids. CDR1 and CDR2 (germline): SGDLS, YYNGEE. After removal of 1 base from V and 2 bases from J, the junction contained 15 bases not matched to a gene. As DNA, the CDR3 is TGTGCCAGCAGCGTAACCAACGATGCGGCTAGCGGGAGAGCCTACAATGAGCAGTTCTTC. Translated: CASSVTNDAASGRAYNEQFF. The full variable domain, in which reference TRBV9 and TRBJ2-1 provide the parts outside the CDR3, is DSGVTQTPKHLITATGQRVTLRCSPRSGDLSVYWYQQSLDQGLQFLIQYYNGEERAKGNILERFSAQQFPDLHSELNLSSLELGDSALYFCASSVTNDAASGRAYNEQFFGPGTRLTVL.

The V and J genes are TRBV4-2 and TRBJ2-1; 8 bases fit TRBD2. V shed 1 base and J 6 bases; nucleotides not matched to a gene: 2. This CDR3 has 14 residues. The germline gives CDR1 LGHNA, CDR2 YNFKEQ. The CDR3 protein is CASSQGTSPNEQFF. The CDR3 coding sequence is TGTGCCAGCAGCCAAGGGACTAGCCCCAATGAGCAGTTCTTC.

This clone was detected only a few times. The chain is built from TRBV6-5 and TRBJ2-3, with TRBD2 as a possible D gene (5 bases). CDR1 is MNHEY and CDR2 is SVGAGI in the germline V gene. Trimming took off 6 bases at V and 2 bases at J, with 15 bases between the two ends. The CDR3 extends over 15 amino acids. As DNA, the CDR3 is TGTGCCAGCAGGTCCGGGGAGTTCCCCACAGATACGCAGTATTTT. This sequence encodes CASRSGEFPTDTQYF.